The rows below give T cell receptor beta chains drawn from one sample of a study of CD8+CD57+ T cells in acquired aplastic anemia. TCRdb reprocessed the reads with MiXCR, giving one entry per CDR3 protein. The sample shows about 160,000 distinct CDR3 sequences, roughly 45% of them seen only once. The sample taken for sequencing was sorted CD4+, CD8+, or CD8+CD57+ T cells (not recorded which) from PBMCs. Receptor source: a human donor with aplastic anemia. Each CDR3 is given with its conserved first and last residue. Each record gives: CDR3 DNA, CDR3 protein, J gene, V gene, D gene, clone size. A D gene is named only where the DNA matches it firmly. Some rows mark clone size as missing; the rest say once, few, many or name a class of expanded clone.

CDR3 DNA: TGTGCCAGCAGTGACGCCAGGGGATACACTGAAGCTTTCTTT
CDR3 protein: CASSDARGYTEAFF
J gene: TRBJ1-1
V gene: TRBV2
D gene: NA
clone size: few

CDR3 DNA: TGTGCCATCAGGGCACCGGGACAGGGGACTGGCTACACCTTC
CDR3 protein: CAIRAPGQGTGYTF
J gene: TRBJ1-2
V gene: TRBV10-3
D gene: TRBD1
clone size: once

CDR3 DNA: TGTGCCATCAAGGCCGCAACCTACAATGAGCACTTCTTC
CDR3 protein: CAIKAATYNEHFF
J gene: TRBJ2-1
V gene: TRBV10-3
D gene: NA
clone size: NA

CDR3 DNA: TGTGCCAGCAGTTACCGGACAGGGTCAGGATCACCCCTCCACTTT
CDR3 protein: CASSYRTGSGSPLHF
J gene: TRBJ1-6
V gene: TRBV6-5
D gene: TRBD1
clone size: NA

CDR3 DNA: TGTGCCATCAGTGAAGGGACAGGGAACAGGGAGCTGTTTTTT
CDR3 protein: CAISEGTGNRELFF
J gene: TRBJ2-2
V gene: TRBV10-3
D gene: TRBD1
clone size: many

CDR3 DNA: TGTGCCAGCAGCGTAGGGGACAGCAACACTGAAGCTTTCTTT
CDR3 protein: CASSVGDSNTEAFF
J gene: TRBJ1-1
V gene: TRBV9
D gene: TRBD1
clone size: NA

CDR3 DNA: TGTGCTAGTGGTCCACGGGACAGTCCCAGTCAGCCCCAGCATTTT
CDR3 protein: CASGPRDSPSQPQHF
J gene: TRBJ1-5
V gene: TRBV12-5
D gene: TRBD1
clone size: many

CDR3 DNA: TGTGCCAGCAGCGTAGGGGCAGGGGAGGGCTACACCTTC
CDR3 protein: CASSVGAGEGYTF
J gene: TRBJ1-2
V gene: TRBV9
D gene: NA
clone size: NA

CDR3 DNA: TGTGCCACGGGACAGATACAAGAGACCCAGTACTTC
CDR3 protein: CATGQIQETQYF
J gene: TRBJ2-5
V gene: TRBV7-9
D gene: TRBD1
clone size: NA

CDR3 DNA: TGTGCCAGCAGCTCCGAACGGACAGGGGGCTTGTATGGCTACACCTTC
CDR3 protein: CASSSERTGGLYGYTF
J gene: TRBJ1-2
V gene: TRBV5-4
D gene: TRBD1
clone size: many